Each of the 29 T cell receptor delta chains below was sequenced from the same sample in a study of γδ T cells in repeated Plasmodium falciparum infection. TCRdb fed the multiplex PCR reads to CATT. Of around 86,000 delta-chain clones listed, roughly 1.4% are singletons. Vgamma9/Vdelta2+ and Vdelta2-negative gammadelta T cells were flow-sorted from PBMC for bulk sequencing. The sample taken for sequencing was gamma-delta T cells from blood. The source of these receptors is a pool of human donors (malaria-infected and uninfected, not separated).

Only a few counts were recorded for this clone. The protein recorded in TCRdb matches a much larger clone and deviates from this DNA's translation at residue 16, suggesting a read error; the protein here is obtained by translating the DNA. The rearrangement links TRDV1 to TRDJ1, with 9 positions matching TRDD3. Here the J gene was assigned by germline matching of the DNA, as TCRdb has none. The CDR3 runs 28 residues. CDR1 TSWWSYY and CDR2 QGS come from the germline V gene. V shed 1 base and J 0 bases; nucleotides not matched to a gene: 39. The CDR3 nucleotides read TGTGCTCTTGGGGAACCCCATAAATACCTTCCTCCATGTCCGGGGCGGAACTGGGGGAATGCGTACACCGATAAACTCATCTTT. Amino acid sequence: CALGEPHKYLPPCPGRNWGNAYTDKLIF.

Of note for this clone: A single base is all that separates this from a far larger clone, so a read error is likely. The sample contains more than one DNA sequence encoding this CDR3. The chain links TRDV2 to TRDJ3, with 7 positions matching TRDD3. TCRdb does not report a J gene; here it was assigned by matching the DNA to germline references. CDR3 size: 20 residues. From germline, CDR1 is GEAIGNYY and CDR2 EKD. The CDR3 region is CACDRTGDRQSSWDTRQMFF. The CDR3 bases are TGCGCCTGTGACCGTACTGGGGATCGGCAAAGCTCCTGGGACACCCGACAGATGTTTTTC.

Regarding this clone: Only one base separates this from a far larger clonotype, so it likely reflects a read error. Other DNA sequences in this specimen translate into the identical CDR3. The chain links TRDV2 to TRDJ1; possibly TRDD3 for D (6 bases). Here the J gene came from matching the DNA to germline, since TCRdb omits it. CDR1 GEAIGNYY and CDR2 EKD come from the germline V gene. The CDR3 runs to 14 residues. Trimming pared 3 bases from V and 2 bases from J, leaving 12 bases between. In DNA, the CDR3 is TGTGCCTGTGACCGTTGGGGGGAAACCGATAAACTCATCTTT. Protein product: CACDRWGETDKLIF.

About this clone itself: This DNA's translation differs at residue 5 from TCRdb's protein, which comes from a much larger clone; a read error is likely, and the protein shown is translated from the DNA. The CDR3 here is CALGGRGFYTDKLIF. Here the CDR3 DNA reads TGTGCTCTTGGGGGACGAGGGTTCTACACCGATAAACTCATCTTT. The chain links TRDV1 to TRDJ1; no firm D call. As TCRdb names no J gene, one was assigned here on the basis of a DNA match to germline. The germline V gene encodes CDR1 TSWWSYY and CDR2 QGS. Trimming left V 4 bases short and J 0 bases short, with 12 bases between. The CDR3 runs to 15 residues.

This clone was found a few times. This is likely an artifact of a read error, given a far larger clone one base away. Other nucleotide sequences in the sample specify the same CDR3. CDR3 protein: CALGELWLYTDKLIF. CDR3 bases: TGTGCTCTTGGGGAACTTTGGTTGTACACCGATAAGCTCATCTTT. V gene assignment gives TRDV1, but the J gene was left uncalled; TRDD3, the table's D call, was not compared with the DNA. There are 15 residues in the CDR3. Germline V gene data show CDR1 as TSWWSYY and CDR2 as QGS.

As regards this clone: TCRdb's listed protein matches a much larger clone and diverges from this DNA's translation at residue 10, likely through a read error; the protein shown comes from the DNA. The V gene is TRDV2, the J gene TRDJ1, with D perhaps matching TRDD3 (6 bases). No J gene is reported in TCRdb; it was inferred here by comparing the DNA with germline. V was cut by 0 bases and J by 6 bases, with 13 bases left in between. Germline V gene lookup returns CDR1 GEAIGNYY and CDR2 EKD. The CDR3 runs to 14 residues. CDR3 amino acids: CACDTIGDANKLIF. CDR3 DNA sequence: TGTGCCTGTGACACCATAGGGGATGCCAATAAACTCATCTTT.

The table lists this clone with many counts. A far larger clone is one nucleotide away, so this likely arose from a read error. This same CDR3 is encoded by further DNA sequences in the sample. The CDR3 DNA is TGTGCCTGTGACACCGTGCTGGGGATAAACACGGTCACAACCGATAAACTCATCTTT. Encoded protein: CACDTVLGINTVTTDKLIF. This chain uses TRDV2 with TRDJ1; 7 nucleotides align to TRDD3. Since TCRdb gives no J gene, matching the DNA to germline was used here to assign it. CDR3 size: 19 residues. V lost 0 bases, J lost 2 bases, and 17 bases stayed unmatched. From germline, CDR1 is GEAIGNYY and CDR2 EKD.

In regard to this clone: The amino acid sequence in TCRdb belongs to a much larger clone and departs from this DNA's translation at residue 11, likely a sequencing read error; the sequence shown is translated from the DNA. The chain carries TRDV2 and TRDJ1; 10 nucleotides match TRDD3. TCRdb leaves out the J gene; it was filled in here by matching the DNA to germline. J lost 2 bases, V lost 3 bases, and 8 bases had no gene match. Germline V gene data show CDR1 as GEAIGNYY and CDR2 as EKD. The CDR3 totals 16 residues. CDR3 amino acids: CACDVWGIGWTDKLIF. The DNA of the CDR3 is TGTGCCTGTGACGTCTGGGGGATAGGGTGGACCGATAAACTCATCTTT.

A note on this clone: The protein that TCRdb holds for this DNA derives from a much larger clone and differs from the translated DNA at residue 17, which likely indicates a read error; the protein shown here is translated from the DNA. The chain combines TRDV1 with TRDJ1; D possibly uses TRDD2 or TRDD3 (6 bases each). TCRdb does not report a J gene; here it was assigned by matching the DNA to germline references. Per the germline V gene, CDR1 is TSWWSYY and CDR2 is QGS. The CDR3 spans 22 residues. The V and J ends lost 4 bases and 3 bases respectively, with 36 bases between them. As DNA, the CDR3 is TGTGCTCTTGGGGCAAGGTTAAGGGGGTTTCCCGAACTGGGATCCTACGCCGATAAACTCATCTTT. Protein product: CALGARLRGFPELGSYADKLIF.

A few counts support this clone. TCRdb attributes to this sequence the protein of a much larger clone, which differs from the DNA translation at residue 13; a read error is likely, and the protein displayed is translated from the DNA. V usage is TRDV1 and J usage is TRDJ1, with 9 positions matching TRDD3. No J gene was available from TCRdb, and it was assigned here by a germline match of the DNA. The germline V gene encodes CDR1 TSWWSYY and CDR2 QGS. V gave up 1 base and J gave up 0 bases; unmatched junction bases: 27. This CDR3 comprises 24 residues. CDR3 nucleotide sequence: TGTGCTCTTGGGGAACCTCTGTCAAGCCTGGCCCAAAAGCTGGGGGATCCGTACACCGATAAACTCATCTTT. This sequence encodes CALGEPLSSLAQKLGDPYTDKLIF.

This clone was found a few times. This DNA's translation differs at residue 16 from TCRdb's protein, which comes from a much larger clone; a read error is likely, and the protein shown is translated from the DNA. The CDR3 nucleotides read TGTGCTCTTGGGGAACTTAGAAGATATACCCCTCGGGGGATATGGCAGGGGGAAACCGATAAACTCATCTTT. Protein product: CALGELRRYTPRGIWQGETDKLIF. This chain connects TRDV1 to TRDJ1; 8 bases match TRDD3. Germline loops: CDR1 TSWWSYY, CDR2 QGS. The CDR3 runs 24 residues. The V and J ends lost 0 bases and 2 bases, in that order; junction bases with no gene match: 29.

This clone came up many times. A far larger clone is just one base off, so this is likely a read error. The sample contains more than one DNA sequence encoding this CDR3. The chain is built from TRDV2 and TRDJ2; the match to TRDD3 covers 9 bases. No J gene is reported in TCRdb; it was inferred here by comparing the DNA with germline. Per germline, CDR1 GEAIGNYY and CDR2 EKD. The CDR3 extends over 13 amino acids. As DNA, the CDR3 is TGTGCCTGTGATTACTGGGGGACAGCGCAACTCTTCTTT. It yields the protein CACDYWGTAQLFF.

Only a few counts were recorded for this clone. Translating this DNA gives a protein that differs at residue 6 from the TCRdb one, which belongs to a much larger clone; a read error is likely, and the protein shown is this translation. CDR3 in amino acids: CAFTRPGGGYDKLIF. The DNA for the CDR3 is TGTGCCTTTACCCGGCCAGGTGGGGGATACGATAAACTCATCTTT. The chain uses TRDV3 and TRDJ1, with 9 bases identical to TRDD3. The junction had 10 bases not matched to a gene; V was cut back by 1 base and J by 4 bases. Per germline, CDR1 TVYSNPD and CDR2 GDNSRS (reference sequence). This CDR3 spans 15 amino acids. The entire variable domain, with the rest obtained from reference TRDV3 and TRDJ1, is as follows: CDKVTQSSPDQTVASGSEVVLLCTYDTVYSNPDLFWYRIRPDYSFQFVFYGDNSRSEGADFTQGRFSVKHILTQKAFHLVISPVRTEDSATYYCAFTRPGGGYDKLIFGKGTRVTVEP.

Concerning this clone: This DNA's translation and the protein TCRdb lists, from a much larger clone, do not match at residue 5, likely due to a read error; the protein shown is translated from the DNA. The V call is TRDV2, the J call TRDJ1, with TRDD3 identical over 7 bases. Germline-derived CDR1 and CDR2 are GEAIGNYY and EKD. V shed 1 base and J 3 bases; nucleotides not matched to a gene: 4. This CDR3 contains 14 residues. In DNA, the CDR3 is TGTGCCTGTGACACTATTACTGGGGCCGATAAACTCATCTTT. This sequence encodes CACDTITGADKLIF.

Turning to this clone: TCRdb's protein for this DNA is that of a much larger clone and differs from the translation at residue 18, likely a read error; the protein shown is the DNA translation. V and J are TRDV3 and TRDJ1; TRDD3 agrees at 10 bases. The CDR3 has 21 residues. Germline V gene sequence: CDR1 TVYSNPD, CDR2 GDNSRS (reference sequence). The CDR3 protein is CAFGRPSGLTGGSWYTDELIF. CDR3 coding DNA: TGTGCCTTCGGGAGGCCTTCAGGACTTACTGGGGGATCCTGGTACACCGATGAACTCATCTTT.

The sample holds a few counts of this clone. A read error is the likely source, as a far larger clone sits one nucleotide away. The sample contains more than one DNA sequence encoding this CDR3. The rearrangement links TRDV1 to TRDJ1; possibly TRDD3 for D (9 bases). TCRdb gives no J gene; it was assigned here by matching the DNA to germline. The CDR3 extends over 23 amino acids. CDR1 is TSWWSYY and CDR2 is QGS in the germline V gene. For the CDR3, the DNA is TGTGCCCTTGGAACTGGGTACTTCCTACGGCGACTGGGGGACGTCTCCTACACCGATAAACTCATCTTT. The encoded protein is CALGTGYFLRRLGDVSYTDKLIF.

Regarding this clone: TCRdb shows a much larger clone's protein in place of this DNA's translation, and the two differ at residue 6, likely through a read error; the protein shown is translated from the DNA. The CDR3 loop is CALGESGLPTFLGDRGTDKLIF. CDR3 nucleotides: TGTGCTCTTGGGGAGTCCGGCCTTCCTACGTTCTTGGGGGATAGGGGCACCGATAAACTCATCTTT. This chain links TRDV1 with TRDJ1; D might be TRDD2 or TRDD3, each matching 9 bases. The J gene is absent in TCRdb and was assigned here via DNA matching to germline. The CDR3 is 22 amino acids. Germline V gives CDR1 TSWWSYY, CDR2 QGS. The V and J ends lost 3 bases and 1 base respectively, with 33 bases between them.

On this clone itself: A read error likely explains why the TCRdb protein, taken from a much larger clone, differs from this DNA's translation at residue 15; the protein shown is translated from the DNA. For the CDR3, the DNA is TGTGCTCTTGGGGAATTTACGCGTCTTCCTACTTATTGGGGGACAACAGGCGATAAACTCATCTTT. It translates to CALGEFTRLPTYWGTTGDKLIF. The chain recombines TRDV1 with TRDJ1, with D possibly being TRDD2 (8 bases). No J gene is reported in TCRdb; it was inferred here by comparing the DNA with germline. Trimming took off 2 bases at V and 4 bases at J, with 35 bases between the two ends. The CDR3 is 22 residues long. Looked up from germline, CDR1 is TSWWSYY and CDR2 is QGS.

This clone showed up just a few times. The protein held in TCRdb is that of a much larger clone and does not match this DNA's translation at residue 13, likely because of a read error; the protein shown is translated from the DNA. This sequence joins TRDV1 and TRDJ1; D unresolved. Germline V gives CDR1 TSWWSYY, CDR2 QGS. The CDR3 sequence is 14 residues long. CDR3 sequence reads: CALGELTWTDKLTF. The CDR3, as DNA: TGTGCTCTTGGGGAACTGACATGGACCGATAAACTCACCTTT.

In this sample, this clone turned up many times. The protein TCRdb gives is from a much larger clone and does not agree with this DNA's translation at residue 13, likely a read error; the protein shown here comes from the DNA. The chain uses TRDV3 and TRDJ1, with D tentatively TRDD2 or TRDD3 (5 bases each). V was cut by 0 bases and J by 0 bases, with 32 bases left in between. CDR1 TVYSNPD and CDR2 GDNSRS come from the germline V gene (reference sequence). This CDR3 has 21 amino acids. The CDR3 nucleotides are TGTGCCTTTAGGATGAGAATGGACCGGCCTACGGGGACTCGGTACACCGATAAACTCATCTTT. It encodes CAFRMRMDRPTGTRYTDKLIF.

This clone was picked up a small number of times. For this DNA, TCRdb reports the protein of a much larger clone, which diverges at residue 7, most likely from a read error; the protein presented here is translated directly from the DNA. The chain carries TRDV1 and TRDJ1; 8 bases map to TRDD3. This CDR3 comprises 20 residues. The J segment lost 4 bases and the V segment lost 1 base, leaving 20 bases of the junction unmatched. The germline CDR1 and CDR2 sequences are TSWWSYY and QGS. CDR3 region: CALGEQRLYGVLGGGDKLIF. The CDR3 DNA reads TGTGCTCTTGGGGAACAAAGACTTTACGGCGTACTGGGGGGAGGCGATAAACTCATCTTT.

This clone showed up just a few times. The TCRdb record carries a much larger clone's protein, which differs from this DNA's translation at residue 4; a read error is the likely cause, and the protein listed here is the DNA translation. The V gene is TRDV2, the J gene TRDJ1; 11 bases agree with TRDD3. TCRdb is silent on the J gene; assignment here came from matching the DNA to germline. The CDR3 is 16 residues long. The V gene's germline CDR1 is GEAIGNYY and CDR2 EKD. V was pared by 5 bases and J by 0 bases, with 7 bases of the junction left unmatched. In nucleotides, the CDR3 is TGTGCCTGTGTCTTACTGGGGGATAGGTACACCGATAAACTCATCTTT. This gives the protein CACVLLGDRYTDKLIF.

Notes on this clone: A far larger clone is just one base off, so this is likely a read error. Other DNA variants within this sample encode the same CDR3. The CDR3 coding sequence is TGTGCTCTTGGGGTTGCCTTCCCAACAACTAATCCCTACACCGATAAACTCATCTTT. It is translated as CALGVAFPTTNPYTDKLIF. The V gene is TRDV1, the J gene TRDJ1, with D possibly matching TRDD2 (6 bases). No J gene is reported in TCRdb; it was inferred here by comparing the DNA with germline. The CDR3 loop spans 19 amino acids. Germline CDR1 is TSWWSYY and CDR2 is QGS. The V end was cut by 4 bases, the J end by 0 bases, with 24 bases between.

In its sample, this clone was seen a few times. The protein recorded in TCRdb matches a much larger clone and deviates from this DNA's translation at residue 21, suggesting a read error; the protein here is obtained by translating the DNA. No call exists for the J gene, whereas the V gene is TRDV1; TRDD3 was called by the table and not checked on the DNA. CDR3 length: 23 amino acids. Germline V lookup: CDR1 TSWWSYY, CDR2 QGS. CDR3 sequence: CALGDPFPYWGTASGPYTDKPIF. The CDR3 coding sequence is TGTGCTCTTGGGGACCCCTTCCCTTACTGGGGGACCGCGTCTGGCCCGTACACCGATAAACCCATCTTT.

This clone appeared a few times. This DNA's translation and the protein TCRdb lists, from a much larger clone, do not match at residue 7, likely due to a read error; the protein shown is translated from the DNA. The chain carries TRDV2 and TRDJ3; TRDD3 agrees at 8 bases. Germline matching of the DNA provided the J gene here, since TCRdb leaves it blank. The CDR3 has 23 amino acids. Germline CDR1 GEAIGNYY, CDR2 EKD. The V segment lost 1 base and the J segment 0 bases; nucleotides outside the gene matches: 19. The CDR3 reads CACDTQVKTGGPNSSWDTRQMFF. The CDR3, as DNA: TGTGCCTGTGACACACAGGTTAAAACTGGGGGTCCTAACAGCTCCTGGGACACCCGACAGATGTTTTTC.

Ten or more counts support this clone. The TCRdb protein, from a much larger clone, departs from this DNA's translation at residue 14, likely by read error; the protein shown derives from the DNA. The CDR3 DNA reads as TGTGCCTGTGACATCTGCGCACTGGGGGATAATAAACTCACCTTT. Translating it yields CACDICALGDNKLTF. No call exists for the J gene, whereas the V gene is TRDV2; the table's D gene call, TRDD3, was not cross checked with the DNA. There are 15 residues in the CDR3. Germline CDR1 reads GEAIGNYY; CDR2 reads EKD.

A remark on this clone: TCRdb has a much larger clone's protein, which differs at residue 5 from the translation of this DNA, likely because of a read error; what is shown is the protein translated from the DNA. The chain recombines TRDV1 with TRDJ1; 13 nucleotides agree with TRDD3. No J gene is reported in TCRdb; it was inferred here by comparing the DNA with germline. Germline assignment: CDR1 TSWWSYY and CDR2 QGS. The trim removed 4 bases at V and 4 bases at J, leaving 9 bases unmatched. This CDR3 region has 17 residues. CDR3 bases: TGTGCTCTTGGGGTACGAATACTGGGGGATACGCGCGATAAACTCATCTTT. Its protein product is CALGVRILGDTRDKLIF.

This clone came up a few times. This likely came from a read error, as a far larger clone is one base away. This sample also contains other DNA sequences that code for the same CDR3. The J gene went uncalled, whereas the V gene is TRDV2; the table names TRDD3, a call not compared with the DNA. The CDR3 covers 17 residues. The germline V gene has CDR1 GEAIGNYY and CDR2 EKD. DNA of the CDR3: TGTGCCTGTGACGGGCTTACTGGGGTGGCGTACACCGATAAACTCATCTTC. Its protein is CACDGLTGVAYTDKLIF.

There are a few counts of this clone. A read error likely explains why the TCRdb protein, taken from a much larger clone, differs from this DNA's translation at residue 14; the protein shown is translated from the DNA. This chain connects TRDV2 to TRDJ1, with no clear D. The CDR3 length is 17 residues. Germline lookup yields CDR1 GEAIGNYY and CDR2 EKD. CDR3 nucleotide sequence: TGTGCCTGTGACACCGTACTGCCCCATTTTGGGACCGATGAACTCATCTTT. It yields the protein CACDTVLPHFGTDELIF.